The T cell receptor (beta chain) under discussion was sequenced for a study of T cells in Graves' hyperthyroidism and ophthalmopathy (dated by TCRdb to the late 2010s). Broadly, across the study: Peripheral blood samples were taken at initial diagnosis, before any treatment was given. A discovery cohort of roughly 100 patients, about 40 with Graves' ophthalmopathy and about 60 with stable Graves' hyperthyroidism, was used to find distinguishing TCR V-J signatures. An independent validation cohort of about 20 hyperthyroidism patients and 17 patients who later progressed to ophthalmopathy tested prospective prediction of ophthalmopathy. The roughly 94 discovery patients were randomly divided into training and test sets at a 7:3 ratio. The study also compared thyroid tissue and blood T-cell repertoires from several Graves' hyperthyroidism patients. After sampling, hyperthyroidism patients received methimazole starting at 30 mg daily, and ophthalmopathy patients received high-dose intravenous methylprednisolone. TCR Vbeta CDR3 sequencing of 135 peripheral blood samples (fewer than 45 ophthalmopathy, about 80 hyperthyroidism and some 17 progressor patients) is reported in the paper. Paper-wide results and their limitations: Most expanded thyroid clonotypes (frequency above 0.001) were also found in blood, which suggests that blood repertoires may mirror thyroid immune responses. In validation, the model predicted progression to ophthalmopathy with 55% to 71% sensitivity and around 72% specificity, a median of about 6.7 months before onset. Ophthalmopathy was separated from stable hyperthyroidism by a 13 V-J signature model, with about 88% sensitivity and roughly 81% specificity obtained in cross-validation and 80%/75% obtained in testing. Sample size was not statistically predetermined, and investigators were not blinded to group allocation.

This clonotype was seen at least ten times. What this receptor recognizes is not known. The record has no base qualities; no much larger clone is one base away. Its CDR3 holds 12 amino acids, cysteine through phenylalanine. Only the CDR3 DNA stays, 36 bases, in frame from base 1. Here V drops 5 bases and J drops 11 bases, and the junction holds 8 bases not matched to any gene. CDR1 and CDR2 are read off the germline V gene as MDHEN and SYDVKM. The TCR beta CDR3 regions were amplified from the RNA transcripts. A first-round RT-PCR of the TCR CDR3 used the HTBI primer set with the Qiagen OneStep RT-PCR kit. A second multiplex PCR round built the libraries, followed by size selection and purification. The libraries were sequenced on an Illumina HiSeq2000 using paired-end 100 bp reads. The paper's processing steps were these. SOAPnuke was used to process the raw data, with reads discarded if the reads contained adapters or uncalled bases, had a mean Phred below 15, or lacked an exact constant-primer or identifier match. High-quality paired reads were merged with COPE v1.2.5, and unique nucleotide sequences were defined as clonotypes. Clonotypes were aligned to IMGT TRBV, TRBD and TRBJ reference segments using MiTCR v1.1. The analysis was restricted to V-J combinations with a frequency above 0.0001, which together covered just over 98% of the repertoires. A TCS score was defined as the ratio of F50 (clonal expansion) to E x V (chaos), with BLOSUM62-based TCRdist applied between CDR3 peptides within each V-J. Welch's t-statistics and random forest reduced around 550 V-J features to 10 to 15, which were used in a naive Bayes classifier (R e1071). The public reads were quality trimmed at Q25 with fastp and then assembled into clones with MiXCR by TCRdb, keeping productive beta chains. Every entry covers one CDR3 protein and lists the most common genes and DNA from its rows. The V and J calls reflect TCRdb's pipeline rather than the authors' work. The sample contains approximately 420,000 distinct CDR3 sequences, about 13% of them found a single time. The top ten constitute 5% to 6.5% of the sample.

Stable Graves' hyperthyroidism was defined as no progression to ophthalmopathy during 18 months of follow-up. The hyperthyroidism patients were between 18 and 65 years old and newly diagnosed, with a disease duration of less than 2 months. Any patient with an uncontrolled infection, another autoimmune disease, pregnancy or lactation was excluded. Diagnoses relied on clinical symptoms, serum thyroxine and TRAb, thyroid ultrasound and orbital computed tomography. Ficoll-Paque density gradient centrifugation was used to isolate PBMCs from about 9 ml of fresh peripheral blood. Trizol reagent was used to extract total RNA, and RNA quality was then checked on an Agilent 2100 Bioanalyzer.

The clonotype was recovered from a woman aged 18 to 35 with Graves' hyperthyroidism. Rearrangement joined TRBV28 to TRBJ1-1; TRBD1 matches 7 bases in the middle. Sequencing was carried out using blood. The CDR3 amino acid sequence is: CASSDREELAFF. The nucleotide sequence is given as TGTGCCAGCAGTGACAGGGAAGAGTTGGCTTTCTTT. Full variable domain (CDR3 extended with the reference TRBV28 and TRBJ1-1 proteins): DVKVTQSSRYLVKRTGEKVFLECVQDMDHENMFWYRQDPGLGLRLIYFSYDVKMKEKGDIPEGYSVSREKKERFSLILESASTNQTSMYLCASSDREELAFFGQGTRLTVV.